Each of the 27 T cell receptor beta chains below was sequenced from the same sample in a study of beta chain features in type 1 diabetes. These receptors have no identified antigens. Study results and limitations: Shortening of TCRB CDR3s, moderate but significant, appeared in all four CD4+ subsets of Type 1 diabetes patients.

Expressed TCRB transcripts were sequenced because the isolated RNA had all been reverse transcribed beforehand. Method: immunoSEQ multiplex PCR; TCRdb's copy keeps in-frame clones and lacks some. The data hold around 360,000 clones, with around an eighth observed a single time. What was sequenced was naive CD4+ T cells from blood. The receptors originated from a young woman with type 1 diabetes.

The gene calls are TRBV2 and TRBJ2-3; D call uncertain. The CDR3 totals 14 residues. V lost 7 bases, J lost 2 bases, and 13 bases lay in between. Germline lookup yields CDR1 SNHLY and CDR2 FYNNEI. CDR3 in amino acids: CASMPPWATDTQYF. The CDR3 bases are TGTGCCAGCATGCCCCCATGGGCCACAGATACGCAGTATTTT.

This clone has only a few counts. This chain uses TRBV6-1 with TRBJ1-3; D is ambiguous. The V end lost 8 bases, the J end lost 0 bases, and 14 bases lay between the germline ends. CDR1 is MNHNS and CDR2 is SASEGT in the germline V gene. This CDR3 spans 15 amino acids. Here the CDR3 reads CASLPPADSGNTIYF. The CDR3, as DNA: TGTGCCAGCCTACCCCCGGCGGACTCTGGAAACACCATATATTTT.

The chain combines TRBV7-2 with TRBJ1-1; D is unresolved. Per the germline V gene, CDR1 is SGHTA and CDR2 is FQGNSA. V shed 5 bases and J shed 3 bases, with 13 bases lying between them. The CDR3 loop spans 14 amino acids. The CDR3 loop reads CASSRGSLDTEAFF. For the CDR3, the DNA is TGTGCCAGCAGCCGTGGCTCGTTGGACACTGAAGCTTTCTTT.

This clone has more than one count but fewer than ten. The CDR3 DNA reads as TGTGCCAGCAGTATCCCGGGACTAGGGGCAGATACGCAGTATTTT. Protein product: CASSIPGLGADTQYF. The chain carries TRBV5-4 and TRBJ2-3; 8 nucleotides agree with TRBD2. V trimming: 5 bases; J trimming: 4 bases; junction bases outside the gene matches: 9. Per the germline V gene, CDR1 is SGHNT and CDR2 is YYREEE (reference sequence). CDR3 size: 15 residues.

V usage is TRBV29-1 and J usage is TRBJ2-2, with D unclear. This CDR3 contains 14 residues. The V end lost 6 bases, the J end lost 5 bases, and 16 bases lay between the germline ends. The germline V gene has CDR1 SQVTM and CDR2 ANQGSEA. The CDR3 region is CSVTPESRTGELFF. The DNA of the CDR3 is TGCAGCGTAACCCCCGAGTCCAGGACCGGGGAGCTGTTTTTT.

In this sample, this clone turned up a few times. The CDR3 DNA reads TGTGCCAGTAGTATGCTGGGACAGGGGCAGCCCCAGCATTTT. It translates to CASSMLGQGQPQHF. This chain links TRBV19 with TRBJ1-5; 10 nucleotides align to TRBD1. The CDR3 has 14 amino acids. Germline V lookup: CDR1 LNHDA, CDR2 SQIVND (reference sequence). The V segment lost 3 bases and the J segment 7 bases; nucleotides outside the gene matches: 3.

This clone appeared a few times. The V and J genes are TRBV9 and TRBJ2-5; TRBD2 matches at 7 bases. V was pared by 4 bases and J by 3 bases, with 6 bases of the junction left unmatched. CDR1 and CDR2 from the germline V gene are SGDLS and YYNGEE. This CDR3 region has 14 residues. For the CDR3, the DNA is TGTGCCAGCAGCTGGGGGAGGGACGAAGAGACCCAGTACTTC. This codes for CASSWGRDEETQYF.

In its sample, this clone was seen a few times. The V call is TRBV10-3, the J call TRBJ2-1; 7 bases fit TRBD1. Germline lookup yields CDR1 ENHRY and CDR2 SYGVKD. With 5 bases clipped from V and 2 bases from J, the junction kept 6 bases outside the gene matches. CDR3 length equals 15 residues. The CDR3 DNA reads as TGTGCCATCAGTCGCAGACAGGGCACCTACAATGAGCAGTTCTTC. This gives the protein CAISRRQGTYNEQFF.

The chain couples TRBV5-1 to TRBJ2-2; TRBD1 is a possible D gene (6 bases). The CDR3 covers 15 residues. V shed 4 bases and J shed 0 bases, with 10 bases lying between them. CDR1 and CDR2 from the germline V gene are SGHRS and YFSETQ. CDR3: CASSTRGANTGELFF. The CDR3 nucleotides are TGCGCCAGCAGCACCAGGGGCGCGAACACCGGGGAGCTGTTTTTT.

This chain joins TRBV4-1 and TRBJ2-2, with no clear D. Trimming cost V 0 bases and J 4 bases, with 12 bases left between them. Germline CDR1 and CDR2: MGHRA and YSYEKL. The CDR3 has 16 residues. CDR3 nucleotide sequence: TGCGCCAGCAGCCAAGAGGGCCAGCTCCTCACCGGGGAGCTGTTTTTT. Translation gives CASSQEGQLLTGELFF.

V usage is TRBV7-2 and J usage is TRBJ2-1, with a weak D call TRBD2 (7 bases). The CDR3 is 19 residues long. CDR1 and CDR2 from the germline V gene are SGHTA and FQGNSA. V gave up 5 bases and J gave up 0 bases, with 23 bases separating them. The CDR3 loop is CASSPYGVRGAHSYNEQFF. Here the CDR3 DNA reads TGTGCCAGCAGCCCTTACGGCGTTCGGGGGGCCCACTCCTACAATGAGCAGTTCTTC.

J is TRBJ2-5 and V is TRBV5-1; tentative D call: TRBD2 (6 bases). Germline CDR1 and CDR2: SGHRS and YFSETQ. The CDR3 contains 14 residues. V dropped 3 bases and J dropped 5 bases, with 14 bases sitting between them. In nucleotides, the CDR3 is TGCGCCAGCAGCTCCAGCGGAGGGGAGGAGACCCAGTACTTC. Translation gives CASSSSGGEETQYF.

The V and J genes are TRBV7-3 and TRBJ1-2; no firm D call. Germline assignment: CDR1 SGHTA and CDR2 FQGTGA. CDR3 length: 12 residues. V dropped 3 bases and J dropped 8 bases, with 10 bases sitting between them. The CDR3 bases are TGTGCCAGCAGCTTCGGGTTCAGCGGCTACACCTTC. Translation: CASSFGFSGYTF.

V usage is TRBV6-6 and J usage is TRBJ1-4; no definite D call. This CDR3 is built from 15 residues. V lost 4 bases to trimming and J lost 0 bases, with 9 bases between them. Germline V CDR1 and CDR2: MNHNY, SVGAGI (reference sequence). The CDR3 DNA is TGTGCCAGCAGTTCCGAGGTTACAACTAATGAAAAACTGTTTTTT. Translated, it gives CASSSEVTTNEKLFF.

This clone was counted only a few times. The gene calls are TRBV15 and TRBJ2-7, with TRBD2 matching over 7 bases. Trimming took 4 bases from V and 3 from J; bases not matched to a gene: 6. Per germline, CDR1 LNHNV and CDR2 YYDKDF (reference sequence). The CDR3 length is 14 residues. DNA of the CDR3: TGTGCCACCAGCAAGAGACTAGCCGACTACGAGCAGTACTTC. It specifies CATSKRLADYEQYF.

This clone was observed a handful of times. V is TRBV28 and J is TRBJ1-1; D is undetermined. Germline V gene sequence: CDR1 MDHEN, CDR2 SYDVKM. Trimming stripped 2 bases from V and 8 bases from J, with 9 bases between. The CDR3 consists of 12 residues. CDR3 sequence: CASSLLTQEAFF. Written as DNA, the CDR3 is TGTGCCAGCAGTTTACTAACCCAAGAAGCTTTCTTT.

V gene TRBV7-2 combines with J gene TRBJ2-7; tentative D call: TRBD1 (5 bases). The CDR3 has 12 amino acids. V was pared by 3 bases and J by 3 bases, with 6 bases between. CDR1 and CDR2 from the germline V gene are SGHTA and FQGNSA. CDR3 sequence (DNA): TGTGCCAGCAGCTTCCAGGGCTACGAGCAGTACTTC. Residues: CASSFQGYEQYF. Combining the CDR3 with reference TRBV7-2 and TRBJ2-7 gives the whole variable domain GAGVSQSPSNKVTEKGKDVELRCDPISGHTALYWYRQSLGQGLEFLIYFQGNSAPDKSGLPSDRFSAERTGGSVSTLTIQRTQQEDSAVYLCASSFQGYEQYFGPGTRLTVT.

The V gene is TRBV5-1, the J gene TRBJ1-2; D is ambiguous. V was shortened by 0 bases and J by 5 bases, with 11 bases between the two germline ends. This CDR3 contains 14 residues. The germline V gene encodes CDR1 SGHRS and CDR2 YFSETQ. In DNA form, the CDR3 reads TGCGCCAGCAGCTTGGATGTGAGCTCTTATGGCTACACCTTC. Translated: CASSLDVSSYGYTF.

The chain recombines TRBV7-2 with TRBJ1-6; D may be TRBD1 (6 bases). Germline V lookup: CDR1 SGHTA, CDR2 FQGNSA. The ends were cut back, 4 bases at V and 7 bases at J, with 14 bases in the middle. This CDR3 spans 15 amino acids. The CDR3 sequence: CASSYQTGFNSPLHF. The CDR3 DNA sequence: TGTGCCAGCAGCTACCAAACAGGGTTCAATTCACCCCTCCACTTT.

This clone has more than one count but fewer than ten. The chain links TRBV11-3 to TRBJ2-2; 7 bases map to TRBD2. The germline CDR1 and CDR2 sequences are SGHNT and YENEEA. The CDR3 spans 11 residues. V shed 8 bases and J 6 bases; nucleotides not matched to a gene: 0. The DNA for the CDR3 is TGTGCCAGCCGGGGGGCCGGGGAGCTGTTTTTT. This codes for CASRGAGELFF.

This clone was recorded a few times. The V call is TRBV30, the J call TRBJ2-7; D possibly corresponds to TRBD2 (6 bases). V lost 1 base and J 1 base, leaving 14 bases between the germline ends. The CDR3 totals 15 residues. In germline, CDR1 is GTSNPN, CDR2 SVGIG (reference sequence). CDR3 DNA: TGTGCCTGGAGTGCTACTGGGCGGGGTTCCTACGAGCAGTACTTC. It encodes CAWSATGRGSYEQYF.

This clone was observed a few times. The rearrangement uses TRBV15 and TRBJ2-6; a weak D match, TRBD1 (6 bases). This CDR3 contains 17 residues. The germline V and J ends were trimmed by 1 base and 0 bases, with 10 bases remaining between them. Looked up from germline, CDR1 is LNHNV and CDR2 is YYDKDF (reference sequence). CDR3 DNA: TGTGCCACCAGCAGAGGACAGGCCCTCTCTGGGGCCAACGTCCTGACTTTC. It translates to CATSRGQALSGANVLTF.

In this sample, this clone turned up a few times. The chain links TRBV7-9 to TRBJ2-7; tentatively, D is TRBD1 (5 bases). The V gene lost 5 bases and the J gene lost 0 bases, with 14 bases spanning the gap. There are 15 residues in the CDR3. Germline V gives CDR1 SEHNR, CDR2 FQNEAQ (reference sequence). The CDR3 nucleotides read TGTGCCAGCAGCACATCGACAGTCTCCTCCTACGAGCAGTACTTC. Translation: CASSTSTVSSYEQYF.

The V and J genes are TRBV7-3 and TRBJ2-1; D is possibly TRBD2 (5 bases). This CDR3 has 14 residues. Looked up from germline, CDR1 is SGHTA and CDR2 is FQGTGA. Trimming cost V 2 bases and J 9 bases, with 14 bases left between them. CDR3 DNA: TGTGCCAGCAGCTTATCCTCTAGCCCAAGTGAGCAGTTCTTC. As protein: CASSLSSSPSEQFF. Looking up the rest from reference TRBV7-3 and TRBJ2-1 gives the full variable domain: GAGVSQTPSNKVTEKGKYVELRCDPISGHTALYWYRQSLGQGPEFLIYFQGTGAADDSGLPNDRFFAVRPEGSVSTLKIQRTERGDSAVYLCASSLSSSPSEQFFGPGTRLTVL.

CDR3 protein: CASSSGLAGVAGELFF. The CDR3 DNA reads as TGTGCCAGCAGTTCAGGACTAGCGGGAGTGGCCGGGGAGCTGTTTTTT. The chain uses TRBV28 and TRBJ2-2; 13 nucleotides line up with TRBD2. This CDR3 contains 16 residues. The V gene end was trimmed by 4 bases and the J gene end by 6 bases; junction bases not matched to a gene: 5. CDR1 and CDR2 (germline): MDHEN, SYDVKM. Complete variable domain (other parts from reference TRBV28 and TRBJ2-2): DVKVTQSSRYLVKRTGEKVFLECVQDMDHENMFWYRQDPGLGLRLIYFSYDVKMKEKGDIPEGYSVSREKKERFSLILESASTNQTSMYLCASSSGLAGVAGELFFGEGSRLTVL.

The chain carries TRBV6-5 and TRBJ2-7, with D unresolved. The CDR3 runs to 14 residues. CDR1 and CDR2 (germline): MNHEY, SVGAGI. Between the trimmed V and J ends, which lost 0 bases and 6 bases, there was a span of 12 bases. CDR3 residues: CASSYSRMGSEQYF. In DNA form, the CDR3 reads TGTGCCAGCAGTTACTCGCGCATGGGCAGCGAGCAGTACTTC.

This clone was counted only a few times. CDR3 in amino acids: CSVVNAGQGLEQFF. The DNA for the CDR3 is TGCAGCGTTGTCAACGCAGGGCAGGGTTTAGAGCAGTTCTTC. This rearrangement joins TRBV29-1 to TRBJ2-1, with a possible D match to TRBD1 (5 bases). The V gene's germline CDR1 is SQVTM and CDR2 ANQGSEA. CDR3 length equals 14 residues. Trimming took off 4 bases at V and 10 bases at J, with 20 bases between the two ends.